This record concerns one TCR beta chain sequence. The data derive from a study of cytomegalovirus exposure and HLA in healthy donors. Healthy bone marrow donors made up the donors. The V end was cut by 4 bases, the J end by 6 bases, with 17 bases between. The CDR3 spans 14 residues. Germline V gene data show CDR1 as GTSNPN and CDR2 as SVGIG (reference sequence). Primers included in the PCR were 60 Vbeta and 13 Jbeta primers. The data were produced by immunoSEQ multiplex PCR, yet TCRdb's version contains in-frame clones alone and is incomplete. The sample has around 150,000 clones; 75% to 85% are singletons.

Sequencing was carried out using PBMCs. The source is a man aged 45-65 years in good health and CMV-seropositive. This sequence joins TRBV30 and TRBJ2-3; weak D call: TRBD1 (5 bases). The CDR3 sequence is CAWTGIVFSDTQYF. The CDR3 nucleotides are TGTGCCTGGACAGGGATTGTCTTCTCGGATACGCAGTATTTT.